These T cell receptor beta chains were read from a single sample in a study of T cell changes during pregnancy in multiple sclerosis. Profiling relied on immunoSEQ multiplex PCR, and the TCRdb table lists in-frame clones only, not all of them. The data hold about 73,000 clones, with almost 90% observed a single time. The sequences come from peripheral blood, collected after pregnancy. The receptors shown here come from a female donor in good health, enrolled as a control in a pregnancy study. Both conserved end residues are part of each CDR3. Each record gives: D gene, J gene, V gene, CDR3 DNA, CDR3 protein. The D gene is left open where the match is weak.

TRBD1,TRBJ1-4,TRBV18,TGTGCCAGCTCACCACCAGGCACCGGGACAGGGGATGAAAAACTGTTTTTT,CASSPPGTGTGDEKLFF
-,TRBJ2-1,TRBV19,TGTGCCAGTAGTACAGGACAGAACTCCTACAATGAGCAGTTCTTC,CASSTGQNSYNEQFF
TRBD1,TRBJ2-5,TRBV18,TGTGCCAGCTCACCACTCGCCCCCACCCCGACAGGGTCCACGGGGGAGACCCAGTACTTC,CASSPLAPTPTGSTGETQYF
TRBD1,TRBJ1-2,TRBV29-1,TGCAGCGTTGAAGGGACAGGGGAGTGGCACACCTTC,CSVEGTGEWHTF
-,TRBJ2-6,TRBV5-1,TGCGCCAGCAGCTTGTATAGTAGCTCTGGGGCCAACGTCCTGACTTTC,CASSLYSSSGANVLTF
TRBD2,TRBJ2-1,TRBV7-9,TGTGCCAGCAGCTTAACTAGCGGGGAATGGAATGAGCAGTTCTTC,CASSLTSGEWNEQFF
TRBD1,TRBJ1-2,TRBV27,TGTGCCAGCAAAAGGGGGACAGGCGTCGAGGGCTACACCTTC,CASKRGTGVEGYTF
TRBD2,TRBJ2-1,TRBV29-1,TGCAGCGCAACCGGGACTAGCGCATCCGAGCAGTTCTTC,CSATGTSASEQFF
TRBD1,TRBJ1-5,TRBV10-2,TGCGCCAGCAGGGGGGGGACAGGACTCAATCAGCCCCAGCATTTT,CASRGGTGLNQPQHF
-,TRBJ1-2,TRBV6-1,TGTGCCAGCAGTCGACGACAGAGCGATAACTATGGCTACACCTTC,CASSRRQSDNYGYTF
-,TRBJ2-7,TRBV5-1,TGCGCCAGCAGCATGACCGGGTCCTACGAGCAGTACTTC,CASSMTGSYEQYF
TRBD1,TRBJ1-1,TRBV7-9,TGTGCCAGCAGCTTAGCGATTGGTGGGACAGGGTTCACTGAAGCTTTCTTT,CASSLAIGGTGFTEAFF